The present entry profiles one T cell receptor (beta chain) with its context. Its cognate antigen is unknown. The length of the CDR3 is 15 residues. The junction had 10 bases not matched to a gene; V was cut back by 7 bases and J by 3 bases. The sample originates from a study of Tregs in tolerant kidney transplant recipients. The table came from immunoSEQ multiplex PCR; TCRdb's copy has only in-frame clones and leaves some out. The sample carries about 240,000 clones, roughly 84% recorded once. The study, taken as a whole, reports: Validation in larger populations is needed because few patients were studied. Tregs expanded with activated donor B cells seemed most donor-specific. Biological reproducibility was not directly addressed in this study.

Sample: CD4+ T cells from blood. This TCR derives from a human donor in good health. The chain recombines TRBV23-1 with TRBJ1-1; 8 bases match TRBD1. TRBV23-1 falls under the ORF class, with uncertain function. The DNA of the CDR3 is TGCGCCAGCAACCGACAGGGGCCCCTCGACACTGAAGCTTTCTTT. Protein sequence: CASNRQGPLDTEAFF.